This T cell receptor beta chain is drawn from a study of T cell responses to AZD1222 COVID-19 vaccine (dated by TCRdb to about 2021). Study-level background: AZD1222 recipients given second doses at about 4 weeks or at about 12 weeks were pooled, since spike-specific TCR depth and breadth were not found to differ between the two schedules. TCR sequencing covered 230 or so trial participants: 207 given two doses of AZD1222 and 26 given two doses of MenACWY control vaccine. Enrollment into the trials was organized by age into subgroups of 18-55, 56-69 and 70-plus years, and those subgroups contained around 150, 28 and 57 TCR-sequenced participants, respectively.

The research as a whole found: Participants were mostly white British, with more females than males. The authors suggested clonal diversity may have been underestimated. In the small 56-69-year group, the increase in depth fell short of significance, most likely because of low power. Reportedly, close to half of the unique spike-specific TCRs recognized epitopes lying outside the regions that are mutated in the B.1.351 and B.1.1.7 variants. Because no day 14 peak-response samples were available, repertoires were characterized only after the peak T cell response. Spike-specific TCR breadth and depth rose significantly after two AZD1222 doses compared with day 0 and with MenACWY recipients. Conclusions about previously exposed vaccinees are limited because only 6 or 7 AZD1222 recipients were SARS-CoV-2 seropositive at baseline. The whole spike protein was spanned by vaccine-associated CD4 TCRs, and dominant responses were seen in regions 160-218 and 743-854.

The meaning of the sample's time point label: baseline before first vaccination. The vaccinee samples were drawn from two UK trials, COV001 and COV002, one of which was a single-blind randomized controlled phase 2/3 trial testing AZD1222 (ChAdOx1 nCoV-19) in healthy adults. For TCRbeta chain sequencing, PBMC samples were collected from trial participants at day 0 and at day 28 after the second dose. Points on this clone: There is no known antigen for this receptor. The input lacks base qualities; no much larger clone sits a single base away.

V loses 4 bases, J loses 17 bases, and the germline ends lie 17 bases apart. The CDR3 runs 12 residues from the cysteine to the phenylalanine. This entry keeps only the CDR3 DNA: 36 bases, framed from base 1. CDR1 and CDR2 are drawn from the germline V gene: MNHNS, SASEGT. The CDR3 regions of human TCRbeta chains were analyzed by immunosequencing. The authors processed their data as follows. TCRs in the repertoires were matched against a reference library of SARS-CoV-2-specific TCRs that had been generated with the MIRA antigen-specificity platform. Breadth meant the fraction of unique TCRs that were SARS-CoV-2-associated, whereas depth meant the fraction of total T cells that were SARS-CoV-2-associated. Using the MIRA data, every spike-specific TCR was mapped to the spike region that the TCR reacted to and assigned to either a CD4 or a CD8 class. Log10-transformed breadth and depth values were compared by one-way ANOVA with Sidak's multiple comparisons tests. Not all clones reach the TCRdb copy of this immuneACCESS table, which keeps in-frame sequences only. Checked studies attribute under half of the gap to unresolved V genes and leave the rest unexplained. The D gene and trimming were derived from the DNA, and the V and J assignments and clone size from that table. This sample has some 130,000 clones in its table, and over 75% of those were observed once. 6.9% of the sample is in the top ten clones.

The receptor chain draws on TRBV6-1 and TRBJ1-4, and TRBD1 may be the D gene, going by 5 matching bases. The TCR comes from an adult in good health. Source: peripheral blood, taken on day 0 of AZD1222 vaccination. The sequence in DNA is TGTGCCAGCAGTGGGGGGGAGCGGGGAACCTTTTTT. Its coded protein is CASSGGERGTFF.